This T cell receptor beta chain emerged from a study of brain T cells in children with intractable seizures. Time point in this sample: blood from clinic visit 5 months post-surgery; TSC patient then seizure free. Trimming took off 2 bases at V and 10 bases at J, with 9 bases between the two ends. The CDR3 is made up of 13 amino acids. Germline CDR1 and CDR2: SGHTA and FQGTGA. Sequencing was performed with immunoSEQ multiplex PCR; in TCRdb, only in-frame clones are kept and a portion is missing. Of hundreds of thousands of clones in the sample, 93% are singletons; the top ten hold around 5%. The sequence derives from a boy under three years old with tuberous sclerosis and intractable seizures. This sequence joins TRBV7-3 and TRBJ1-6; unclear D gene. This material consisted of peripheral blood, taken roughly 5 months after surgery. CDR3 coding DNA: TGTGCCAGCAGCTTATGGGTTGGCTCACCCCTCCACTTT. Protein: CASSLWVGSPLHF.